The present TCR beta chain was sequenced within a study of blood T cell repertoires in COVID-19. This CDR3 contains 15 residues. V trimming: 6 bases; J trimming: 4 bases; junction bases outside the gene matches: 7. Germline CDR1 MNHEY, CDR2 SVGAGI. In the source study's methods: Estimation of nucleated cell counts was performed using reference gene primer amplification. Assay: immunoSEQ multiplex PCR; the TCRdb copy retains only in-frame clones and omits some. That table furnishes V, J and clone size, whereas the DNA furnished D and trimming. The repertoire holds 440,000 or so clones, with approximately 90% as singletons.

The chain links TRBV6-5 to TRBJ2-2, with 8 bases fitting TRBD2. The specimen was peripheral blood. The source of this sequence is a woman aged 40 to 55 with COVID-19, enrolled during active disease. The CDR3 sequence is CASRLGRGFTGELFF. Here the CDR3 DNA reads TGTGCCAGCAGACTCGGGAGGGGATTCACCGGGGAGCTGTTTTTT.